One and the same sample provided the 5 T cell receptor beta chains below, sequenced in a study of cytomegalovirus exposure and HLA in healthy donors. The PCR used 60 Vbeta and 13 Jbeta primers. Data came from immunoSEQ multiplex PCR; TCRdb stores just in-frame clones and leaves some out. The sample has 90,000 to 130,000 clones, over 60% seen once. The source material was PBMCs. The source of these receptors is a woman between 25 and 40 years old in good health and CMV-seronegative.

This clone appeared a few times. The rearrangement links TRBV5-1 to TRBJ2-7; TRBD1 agrees at 8 bases. The germline CDR1 and CDR2 sequences are SGHRS and YFSETQ. The CDR3 is 14 amino acids. Trimming took 2 bases from V and 4 from J; bases not matched to a gene: 5. The CDR3 DNA sequence: TGCGCCAGCAGCTTAGGACAGGGTTGGTACGAGCAGTACTTC. Translation: CASSLGQGWYEQYF.

This clone was detected once. The V and J genes are TRBV9 and TRBJ2-3; the D gene is possibly TRBD2 (6 bases). Per the germline V gene, CDR1 is SGDLS and CDR2 is YYNGEE. The CDR3 totals 16 residues. V gave up 4 bases and J gave up 0 bases, with 15 bases separating them. The CDR3 nucleotides read TGTGCCAGCAGCCCTGCGGGGATGGGGAGCACAGATACGCAGTATTTT. Translation: CASSPAGMGSTDTQYF.

This chain connects TRBV28 to TRBJ1-2, with a possible D match to TRBD1 (5 bases). V was pared by 4 bases and J by 8 bases, with 20 bases between. CDR1 MDHEN and CDR2 SYDVKM come from the germline V gene. CDR3 length: 15 residues. CDR3 DNA: TGTGCCAGCAGTTCGAGCTCATCAGGGTATTACGGCTACACCTTC. Amino acids: CASSSSSSGYYGYTF.

Comments on this clone: Mismatch with germline at one junction end may stem from a read error. V gene TRBV30 combines with J gene TRBJ1-5; 7 nucleotides match TRBD1. The CDR3 contains 11 residues. Germline CDR1 GTSNPN, CDR2 SVGIG (reference sequence). As DNA, the CDR3 is TGCGGGGACAGCCCTCATCAGCCCCAGCATTTT. It specifies CGDSPHQPQHF.

The CDR3 loop is CASSLVGTMNTEAFF. CDR3 sequence (DNA): TGCGCCAGCAGCTTGGTCGGCACTATGAACACTGAAGCTTTCTTT. V usage is TRBV5-1 and J usage is TRBJ1-1; D gene ambiguous. V was trimmed by 0 bases and J by 0 bases, leaving 9 bases between them. The length of the CDR3 is 15 residues. CDR1 SGHRS and CDR2 YFSETQ come from the germline V gene.